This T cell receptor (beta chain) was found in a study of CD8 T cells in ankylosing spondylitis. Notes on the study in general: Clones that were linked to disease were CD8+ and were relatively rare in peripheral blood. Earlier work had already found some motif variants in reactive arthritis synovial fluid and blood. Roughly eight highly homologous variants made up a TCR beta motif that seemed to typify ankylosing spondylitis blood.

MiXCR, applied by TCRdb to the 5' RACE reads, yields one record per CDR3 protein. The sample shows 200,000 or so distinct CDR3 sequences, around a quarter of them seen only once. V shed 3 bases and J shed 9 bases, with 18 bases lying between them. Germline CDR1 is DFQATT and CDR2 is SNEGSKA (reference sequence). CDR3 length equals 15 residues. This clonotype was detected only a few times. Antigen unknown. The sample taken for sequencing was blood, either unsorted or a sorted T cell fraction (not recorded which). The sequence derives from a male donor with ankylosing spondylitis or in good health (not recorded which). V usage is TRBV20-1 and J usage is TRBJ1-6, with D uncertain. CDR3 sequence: CSARGFGDGSSPLHF. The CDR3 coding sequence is TGCAGTGCTAGGGGGTTCGGCGATGGGAGTTCACCCCTCCACTTT.